This section outlines one T cell receptor beta chain sequence together with its context. No antigen is known for it. The data stem from a study of long-term antiretroviral therapy in people with HIV. Overall study results and limits: Pre-ART expanded clones dominated the repertoire at every time point. It was observed that HIV repertoires exhibited narrower CDR3 length ranges than controls.

Germline CDR1 and CDR2: SGDLS and YYNGEE. This CDR3 spans 15 amino acids. V was trimmed by 4 bases and J by 4 bases, leaving 17 bases between them. This was the immunoSEQ v3.0 assay at survey level. Profiled with immunoSEQ multiplex PCR; TCRdb holds only in-frame clones, not every one. The data hold about 21,000 clones, with 85% to 90% observed a single time. Researchers secured at least one pre-ART and at least two post-ART PBMC samples from each donor. This specimen was unsorted PBMCs, taken 2.3 years after starting antiretroviral therapy. The receptor was isolated from a man between 60 and 75 years old with HIV. The chain links TRBV9 to TRBJ1-2, with a weak D call TRBD1 (5 bases). CDR3 nucleotide sequence: TGTGCCAGCAGCCCCCGGGCCCAAAGGGGCTATGGCTACACCTTC. It encodes CASSPRAQRGYGYTF. Based on the CDR3 plus reference TRBV9 and TRBJ1-2, the full variable domain is DSGVTQTPKHLITATGQRVTLRCSPRSGDLSVYWYQQSLDQGLQFLIQYYNGEERAKGNILERFSAQQFPDLHSELNLSSLELGDSALYFCASSPRAQRGYGYTFGSGTRLTVV.